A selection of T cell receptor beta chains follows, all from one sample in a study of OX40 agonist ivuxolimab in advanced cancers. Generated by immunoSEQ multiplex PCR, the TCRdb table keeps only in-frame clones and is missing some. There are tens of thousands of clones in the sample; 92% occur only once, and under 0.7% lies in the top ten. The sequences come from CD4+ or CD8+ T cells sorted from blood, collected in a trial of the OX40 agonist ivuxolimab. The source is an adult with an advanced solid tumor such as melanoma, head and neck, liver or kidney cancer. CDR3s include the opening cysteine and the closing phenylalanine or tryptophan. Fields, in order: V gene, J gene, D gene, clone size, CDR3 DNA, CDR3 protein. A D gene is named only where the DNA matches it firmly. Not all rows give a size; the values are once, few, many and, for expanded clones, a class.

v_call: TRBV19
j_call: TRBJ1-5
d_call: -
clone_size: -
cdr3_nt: TGTGCCAGTAGGGGGATGAGCAATCAGCCCCAGCATTTT
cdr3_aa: CASRGMSNQPQHF

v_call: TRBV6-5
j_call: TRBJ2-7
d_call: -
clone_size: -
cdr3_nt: TGTGCCAGCTCTCCGGCAGGGTACCACGAGCAGTACTTC
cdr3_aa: CASSPAGYHEQYF

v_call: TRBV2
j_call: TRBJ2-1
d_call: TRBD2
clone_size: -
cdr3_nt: TGTGCCAGCACGGGGAGCGGGAGGGGTAGCTCCTACAATGAGCAGTTCTTC
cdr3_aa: CASTGSGRGSSYNEQFF

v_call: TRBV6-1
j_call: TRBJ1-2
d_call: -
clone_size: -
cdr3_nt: TGTGCCAGCAGGACAGACCTTAACTATGGCTACACCTTC
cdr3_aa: CASRTDLNYGYTF

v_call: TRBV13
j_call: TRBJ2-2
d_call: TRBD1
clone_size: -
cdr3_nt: TGTGCCAGCACCCGGACAGGCATCACCGGGGAGCTGTTTTTT
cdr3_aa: CASTRTGITGELFF

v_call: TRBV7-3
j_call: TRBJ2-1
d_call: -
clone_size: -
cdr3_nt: TGTGCCAGCAGCGCCCGAGGGGGCGGGAGTGAACAGAATGAGCAGTTCTTC
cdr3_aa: CASSARGGGSEQNEQFF

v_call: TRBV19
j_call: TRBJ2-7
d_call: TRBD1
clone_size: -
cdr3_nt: TGTGCCAGTAGTACAGGGGGTCGCTCCTACGAGCAGTACTTC
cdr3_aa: CASSTGGRSYEQYF

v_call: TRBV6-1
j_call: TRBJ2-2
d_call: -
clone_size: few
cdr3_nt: TGTGCCAGCAGTGAAGTCAGCACCGGGGAGCTGTTTTTT
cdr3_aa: CASSEVSTGELFF

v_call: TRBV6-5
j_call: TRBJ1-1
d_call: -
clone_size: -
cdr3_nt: TGTGCCAGCAGTTACTCCAGGGATTCTGAAGCTTTCTTT
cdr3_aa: CASSYSRDSEAFF

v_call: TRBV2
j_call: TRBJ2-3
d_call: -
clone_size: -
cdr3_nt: TGTGCCAGCAGCGAGGGGTTAGGCACAGATACGCAGTATTTT
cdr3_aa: CASSEGLGTDTQYF

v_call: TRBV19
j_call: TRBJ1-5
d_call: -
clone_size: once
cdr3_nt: TGTGCCAGTAGTATTGGGGGAACTCAGCCCCAGCATTTT
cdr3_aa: CASSIGGTQPQHF

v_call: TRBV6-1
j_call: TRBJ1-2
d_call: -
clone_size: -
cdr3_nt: TGTGCCAGCAAGGGAGGCGGGGCCCCCCGGGTCCACACCTTC
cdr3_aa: CASKGGGAPRVHTF

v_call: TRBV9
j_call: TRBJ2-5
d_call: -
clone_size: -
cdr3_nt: TGTGCCAGCACCAAGGGCTCCGGGTATGAGACCCAGTACTTC
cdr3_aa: CASTKGSGYETQYF

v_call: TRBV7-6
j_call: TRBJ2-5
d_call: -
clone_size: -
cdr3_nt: TGTGCCAGCAGCTCTACAGTTTTGTACCAAGAGACCCAGTACTTC
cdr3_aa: CASSSTVLYQETQYF

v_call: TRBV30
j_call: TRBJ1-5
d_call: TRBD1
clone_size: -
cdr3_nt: TGTGCCTGGGGGACAGGGAACAATCAGCCCCAGCATTTT
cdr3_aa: CAWGTGNNQPQHF

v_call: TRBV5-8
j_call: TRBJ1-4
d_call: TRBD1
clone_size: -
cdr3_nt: TGTGCCAGCAGTACAGGGGGGGTTAATGAAAAACTGTTTTTT
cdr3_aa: CASSTGGVNEKLFF

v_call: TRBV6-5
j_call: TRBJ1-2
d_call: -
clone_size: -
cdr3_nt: TGTGCCAGCAGTGAAGGGGAAGGCTACACCTTC
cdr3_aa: CASSEGEGYTF

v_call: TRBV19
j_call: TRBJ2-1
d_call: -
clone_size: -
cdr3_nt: TGTGCCAGTCTCCCAATCCCCAGGGACAATGAGCAGTTCTTC
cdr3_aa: CASLPIPRDNEQFF

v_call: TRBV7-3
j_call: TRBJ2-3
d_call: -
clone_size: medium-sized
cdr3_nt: TGTGCCAGCAGCTCACAAGGGGGGAGCACAGATACGCAGTATTTT
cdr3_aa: CASSSQGGSTDTQYF

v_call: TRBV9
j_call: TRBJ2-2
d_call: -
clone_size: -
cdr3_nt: TGTGCCAGCAGCGTAGGAGTGGGAGTGGGCACCGGGGAGCTGTTTTTT
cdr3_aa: CASSVGVGVGTGELFF

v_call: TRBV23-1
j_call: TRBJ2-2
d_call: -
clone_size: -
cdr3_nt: TGCGCCAGCAGTCAATCGATGACAGGGAACACCGGGGAGCTGTTTTTT
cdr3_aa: CASSQSMTGNTGELFF

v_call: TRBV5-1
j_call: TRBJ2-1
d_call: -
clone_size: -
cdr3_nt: TGCGCCAGCAGCTTGGACGCCCCAGCCGGCAATGAGCAGTTCTTC
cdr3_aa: CASSLDAPAGNEQFF

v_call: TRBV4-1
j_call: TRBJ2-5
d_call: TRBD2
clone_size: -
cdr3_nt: TGCGCCAGCAGCCAAGATTCTGTTAGCGGGGGGTTTCAGACCCAGTACTTC
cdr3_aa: CASSQDSVSGGFQTQYF

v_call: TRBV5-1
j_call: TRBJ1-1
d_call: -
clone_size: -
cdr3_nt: TGCGCCAGCAGCTTGGGGGCCTCGAACACTGAAGCTTTCTTT
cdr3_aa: CASSLGASNTEAFF

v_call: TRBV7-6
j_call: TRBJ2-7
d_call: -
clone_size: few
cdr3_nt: TGTGCCAGCAGCCCCCCGGGGGCCGAGCAGTACTTC
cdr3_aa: CASSPPGAEQYF

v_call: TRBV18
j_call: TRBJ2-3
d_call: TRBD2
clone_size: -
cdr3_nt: TGTGCCAGCTCACCACGCCTAGCGGACACAGATACGCAGTATTTT
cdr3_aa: CASSPRLADTDTQYF

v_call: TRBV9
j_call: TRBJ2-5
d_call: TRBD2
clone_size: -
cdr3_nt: TGTGCCAGCAGCGCGGGGGGACTAGCGGGAGGACAAGAGACCCAGTACTTC
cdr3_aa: CASSAGGLAGGQETQYF

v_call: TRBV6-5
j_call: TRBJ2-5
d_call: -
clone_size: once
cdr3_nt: TGTGCCAGCACGGCTCGGGGCCCAGAGACCCAGTACTTC
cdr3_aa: CASTARGPETQYF

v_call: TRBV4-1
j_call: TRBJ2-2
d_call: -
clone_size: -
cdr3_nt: TGCGCCAGCAGCCAAGGTGGGGGGAACCCCGGGGAGCTGTTTTTT
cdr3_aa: CASSQGGGNPGELFF

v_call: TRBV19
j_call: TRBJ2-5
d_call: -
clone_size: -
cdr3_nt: TGTGCCAGTAGTTTTCCGACGCCAGAGACCCAGTACTTC
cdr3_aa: CASSFPTPETQYF

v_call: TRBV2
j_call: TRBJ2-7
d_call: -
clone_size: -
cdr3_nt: TGTGCCAGCAGTGAAAGGCAGGCGACGGAGCAGTACTTC
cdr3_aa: CASSERQATEQYF

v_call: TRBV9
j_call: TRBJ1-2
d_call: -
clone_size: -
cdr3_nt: TGTGCCAGCAGCGTTGCGGGTACGGTGGGCTATGGCTACACCTTC
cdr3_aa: CASSVAGTVGYGYTF